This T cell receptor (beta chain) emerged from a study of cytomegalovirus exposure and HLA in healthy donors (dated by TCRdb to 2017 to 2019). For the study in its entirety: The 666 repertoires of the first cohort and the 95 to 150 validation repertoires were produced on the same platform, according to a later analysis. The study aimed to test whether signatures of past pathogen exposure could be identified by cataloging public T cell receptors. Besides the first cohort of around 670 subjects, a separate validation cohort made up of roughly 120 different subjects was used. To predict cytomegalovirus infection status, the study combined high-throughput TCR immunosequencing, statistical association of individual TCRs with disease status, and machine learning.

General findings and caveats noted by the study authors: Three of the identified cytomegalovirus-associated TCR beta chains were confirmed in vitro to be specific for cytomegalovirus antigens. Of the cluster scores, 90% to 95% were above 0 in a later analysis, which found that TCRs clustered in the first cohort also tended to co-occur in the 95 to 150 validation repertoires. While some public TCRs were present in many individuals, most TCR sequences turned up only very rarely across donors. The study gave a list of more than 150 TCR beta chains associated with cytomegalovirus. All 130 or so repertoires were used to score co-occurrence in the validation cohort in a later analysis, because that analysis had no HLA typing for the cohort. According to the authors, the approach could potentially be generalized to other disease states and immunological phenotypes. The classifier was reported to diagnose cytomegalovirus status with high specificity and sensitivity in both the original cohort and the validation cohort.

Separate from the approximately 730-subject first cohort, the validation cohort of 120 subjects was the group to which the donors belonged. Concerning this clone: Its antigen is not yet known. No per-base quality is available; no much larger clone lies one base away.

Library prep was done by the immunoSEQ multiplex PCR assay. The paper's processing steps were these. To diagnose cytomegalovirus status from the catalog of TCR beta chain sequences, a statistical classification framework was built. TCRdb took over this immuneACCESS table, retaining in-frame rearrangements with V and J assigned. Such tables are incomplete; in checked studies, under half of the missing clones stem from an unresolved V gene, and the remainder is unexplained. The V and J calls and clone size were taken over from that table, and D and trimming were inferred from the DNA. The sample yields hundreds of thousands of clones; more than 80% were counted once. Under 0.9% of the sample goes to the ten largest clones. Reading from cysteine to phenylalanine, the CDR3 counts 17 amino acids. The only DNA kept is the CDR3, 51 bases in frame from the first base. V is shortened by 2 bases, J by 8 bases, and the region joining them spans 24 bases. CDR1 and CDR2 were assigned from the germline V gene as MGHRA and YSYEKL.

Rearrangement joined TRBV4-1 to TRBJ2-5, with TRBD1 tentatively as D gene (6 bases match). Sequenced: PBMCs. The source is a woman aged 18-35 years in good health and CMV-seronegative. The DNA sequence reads TGCGCCAGCAGCCAAAAACCCCAAACGGGACAAGGAGGTACCCAGTACTTC. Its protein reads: CASSQKPQTGQGGTQYF.